The 4 T cell receptor beta chains below were found in one sample sequenced in a study of blood T cells in healthy people across ages. Through a sample-barcoded 5' primer and a J-beta primer mix, a second PCR was run for roughly 6 to 12 cycles. One entry per CDR3 protein, called by TCRdb with MiXCR from the 5' RACE reads. The repertoire includes roughly 500,000 distinct CDR3 sequences, 27% of them detected once, and around 18% sits in the top ten. The specimen sequenced was blood. These receptors all stem from a woman aged 70-85 years in good health.

This clonotype occurred many times. The chain carries TRBV6-2 or TRBV6-3 and TRBJ2-2, with a possible D match to TRBD2 (5 bases). CDR1 and CDR2 (germline): MNHEY, SVGEGT. This CDR3 spans 11 amino acids. The CDR3 sequence is CASTGFGELFF. In nucleotides, the CDR3 is TGTGCTTCGACGGGGTTCGGGGAGCTGTTTTTT.

This clonotype has just a few counts. The chain has TRBV18 and TRBJ1-4, with D unresolved. The germline V and J ends were trimmed by 2 bases and 4 bases, with 11 bases remaining between them. The germline V gene has CDR1 KGHSH and CDR2 LQKENI. This CDR3 spans 15 amino acids. CDR3 in amino acids: CASSPNGGFNEKLFF. The CDR3 DNA is TGTGCCAGCTCACCAAACGGCGGATTTAATGAAAAACTGTTTTTT.

Only one count was recorded for this clonotype. The junction does not match germline at one end; this may be a read error. The chain couples TRBV12-3 or TRBV12-4 to TRBJ2-3; the D is unclear. The CDR3 spans 12 residues. In DNA, the CDR3 is TGTGCCAGCAGTTGGAGCGCAGATATGCAGTATTTT. Amino acid sequence: CASSWSADMQYF.

This sequence joins TRBV12-3 or TRBV12-4 and TRBJ2-3, with 12 bases fitting TRBD2. This CDR3 spans 15 amino acids. The trim removed 5 bases at V and 5 bases at J, leaving 5 bases unmatched. DNA for the CDR3: TGTGCCAGCAGTCCTAGCGGGGGGGCCCAAGATACGCAGTATTTT. Its protein product is CASSPSGGAQDTQYF.